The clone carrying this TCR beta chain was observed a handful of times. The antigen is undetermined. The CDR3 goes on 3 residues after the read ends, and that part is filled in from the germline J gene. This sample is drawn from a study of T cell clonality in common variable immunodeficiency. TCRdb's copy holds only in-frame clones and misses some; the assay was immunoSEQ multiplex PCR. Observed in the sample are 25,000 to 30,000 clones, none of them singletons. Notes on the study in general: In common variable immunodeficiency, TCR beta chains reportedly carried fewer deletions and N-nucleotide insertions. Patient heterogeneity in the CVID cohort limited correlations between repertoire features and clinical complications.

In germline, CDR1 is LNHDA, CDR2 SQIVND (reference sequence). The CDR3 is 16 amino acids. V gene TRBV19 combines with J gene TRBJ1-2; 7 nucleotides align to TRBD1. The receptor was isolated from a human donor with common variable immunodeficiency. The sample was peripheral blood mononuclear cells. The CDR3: CASSIDPTDRIDGYTF. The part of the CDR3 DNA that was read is TGTGCCAGTAGTATAGATCCCACGGACAGGATCGACGGC.